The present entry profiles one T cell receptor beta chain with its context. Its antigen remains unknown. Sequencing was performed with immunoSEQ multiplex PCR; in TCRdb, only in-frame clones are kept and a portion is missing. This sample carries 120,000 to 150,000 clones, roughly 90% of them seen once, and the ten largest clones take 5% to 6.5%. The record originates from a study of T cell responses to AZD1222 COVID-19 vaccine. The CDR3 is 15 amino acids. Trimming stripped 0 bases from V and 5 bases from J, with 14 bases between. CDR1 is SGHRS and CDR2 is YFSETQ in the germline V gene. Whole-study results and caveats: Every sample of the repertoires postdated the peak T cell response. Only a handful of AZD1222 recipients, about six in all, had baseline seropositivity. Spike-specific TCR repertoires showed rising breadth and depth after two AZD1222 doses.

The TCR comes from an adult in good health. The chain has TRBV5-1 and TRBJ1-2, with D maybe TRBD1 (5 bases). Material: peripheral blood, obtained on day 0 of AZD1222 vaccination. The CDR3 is CASSLDPGVGYGYTF. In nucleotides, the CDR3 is TGCGCCAGCAGCTTGGATCCGGGGGTGGGGTATGGCTACACCTTC.